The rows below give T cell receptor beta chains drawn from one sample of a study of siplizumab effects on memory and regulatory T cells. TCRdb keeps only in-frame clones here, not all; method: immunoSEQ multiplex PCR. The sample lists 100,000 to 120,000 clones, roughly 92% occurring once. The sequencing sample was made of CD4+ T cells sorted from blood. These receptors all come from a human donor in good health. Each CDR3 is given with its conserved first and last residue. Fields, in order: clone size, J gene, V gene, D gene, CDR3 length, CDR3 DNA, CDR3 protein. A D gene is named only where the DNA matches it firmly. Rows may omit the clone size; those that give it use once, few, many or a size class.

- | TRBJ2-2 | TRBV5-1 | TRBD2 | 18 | TGCGCCAGCAGCCGGTGGACTAGCGGGATAGCGAACACCGGGGAGCTGTTTTTT | CASSRWTSGIANTGELFF
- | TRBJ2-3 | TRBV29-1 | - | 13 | TGCAGCGTTGGTTGGCTTAGCACAGATACGCAGTATTTT | CSVGWLSTDTQYF
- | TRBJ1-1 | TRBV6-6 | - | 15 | TGTGCCAGCAGCTTAGCAGGGACGGTGAACACTGAAGCTTTCTTT | CASSLAGTVNTEAFF
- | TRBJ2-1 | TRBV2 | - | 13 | TGTGCCAGCAGCGGTAGGGGGTACAATGAGCAGTTCTTC | CASSGRGYNEQFF
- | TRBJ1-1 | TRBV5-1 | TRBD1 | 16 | TGCGCCAGCAGCCTAACAGGGGGATTTATGAACACTGAAGCTTTCTTT | CASSLTGGFMNTEAFF
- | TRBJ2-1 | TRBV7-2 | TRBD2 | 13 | TGTGCCAGCGGGGGGAGGGCGGACAATGAGCAGTTCTTC | CASGGRADNEQFF
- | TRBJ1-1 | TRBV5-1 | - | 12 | TGCGCCAGCAGCTTCGGGAACACTGAAGCTTTCTTT | CASSFGNTEAFF
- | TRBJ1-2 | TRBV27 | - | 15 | TGTGCCAGCAGTTTGGGGGGGGCACAGGGATATGGCTACACCTTC | CASSLGGAQGYGYTF
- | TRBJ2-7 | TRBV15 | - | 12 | TGTGCCACCAGCAGAGAGGGCCACGAGCAGTACTTC | CATSREGHEQYF
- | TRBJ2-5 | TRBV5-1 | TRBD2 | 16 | TGCGCCAGCAGCTTGGTGGGACTAGCGGGGGGAGAGACCCAGTACTTC | CASSLVGLAGGETQYF
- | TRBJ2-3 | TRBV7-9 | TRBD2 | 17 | TGTGCCAGCAGCTCGGGACTAGCGGGGCGCAGCACAGATACGCAGTATTTT | CASSSGLAGRSTDTQYF
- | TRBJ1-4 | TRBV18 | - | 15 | TGTGCCAGCTCACCACGCGAGGACGCGGGTGAAAAACTGTTTTTT | CASSPREDAGEKLFF
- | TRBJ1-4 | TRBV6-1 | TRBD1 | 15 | TGTGCCAGCAAGGGACAGGGGGCTTATGGTGAAAAACTGTTTTTT | CASKGQGAYGEKLFF
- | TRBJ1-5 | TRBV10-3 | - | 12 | TGTGCCATCGGAGGCGGTAATCAGCCCCAGCATTTT | CAIGGGNQPQHF
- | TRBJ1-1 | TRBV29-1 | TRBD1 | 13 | TGCAGCGCTGGGACAGAGTTGAACACTGAAGCTTTCTTT | CSAGTELNTEAFF
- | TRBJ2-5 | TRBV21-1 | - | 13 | TGTGCCAGCAAAAAGGGTCCCCCCCGGACCCAGTACTTC | CASKKGPPRTQYF
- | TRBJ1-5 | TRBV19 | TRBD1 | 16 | TGTGCCAGTAGCCTCTCCTGGGACAGGGGAGGGCAGCCCCAGCATTTT | CASSLSWDRGGQPQHF
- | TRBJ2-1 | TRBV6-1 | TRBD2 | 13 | TGTGCCAGCCGTGCTAGCGGGAAGGATGAGCAGTTCTTC | CASRASGKDEQFF
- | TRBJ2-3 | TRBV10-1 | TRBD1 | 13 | TGCGCCAGCGGGGCACAGGGGACAGATACGCAGTATTTT | CASGAQGTDTQYF
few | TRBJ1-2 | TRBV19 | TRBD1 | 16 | TGTGCCAGTAGTATTGTTCCACCGGGACAGGGTAGTGGCTACACCTTC | CASSIVPPGQGSGYTF
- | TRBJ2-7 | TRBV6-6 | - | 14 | TGTGCCAGCAGTTATATCCGGGGGACCTACGAGCAGTACTTC | CASSYIRGTYEQYF
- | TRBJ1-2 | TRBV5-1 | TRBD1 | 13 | TGCGCCAGCAGCTCGGACAGGCTCTATGGCTACACCTTC | CASSSDRLYGYTF
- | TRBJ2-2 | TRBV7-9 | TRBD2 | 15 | TGTGCCAGCAGCTTAAGTACTAGCGATACCGGGGAGCTGTTTTTT | CASSLSTSDTGELFF
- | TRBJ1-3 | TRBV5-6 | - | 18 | TGTGCCAGCAGCTCCCTCCGGGACCGGGCTATGACGGGAAACACCATATATTTT | CASSSLRDRAMTGNTIYF
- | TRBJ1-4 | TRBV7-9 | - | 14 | TGTGCCATCGGACCAGGGATCACTAATGAAAAACTGTTTTTT | CAIGPGITNEKLFF
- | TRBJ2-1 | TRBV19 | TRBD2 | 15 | TGTGCCAGTAGTTCGACTAGCAGGTCCTACAATGAGCAGTTCTTC | CASSSTSRSYNEQFF
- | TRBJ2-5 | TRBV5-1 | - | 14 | TGCGCCAGCAGCTTTTGGCCAGGGGAAGAGACCCAGTACTTC | CASSFWPGEETQYF
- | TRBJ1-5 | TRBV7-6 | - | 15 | TGTGCCAGCAGCCCCCAAGGGTTCGGTAATCAGCCCCAGCATTTT | CASSPQGFGNQPQHF
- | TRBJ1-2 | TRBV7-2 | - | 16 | TGTGCCAGCAGCCGACCCTCCGGCCACAGGACCTACGGCTACACCTTC | CASSRPSGHRTYGYTF
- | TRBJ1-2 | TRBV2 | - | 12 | TGTGCCAGCACCCAAAGGGGGACCGGGTCCACCTTC | CASTQRGTGSTF
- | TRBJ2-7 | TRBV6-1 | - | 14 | TGTGCCAGCAGTGAAGACGTCGTAAGGGGGGAGCAGTACTTC | CASSEDVVRGEQYF
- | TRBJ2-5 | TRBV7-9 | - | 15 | TGTGCCAGCAGCCCACCCCGCAGGGTTGGAGAGACCCAGTACTTC | CASSPPRRVGETQYF
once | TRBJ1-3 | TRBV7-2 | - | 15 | TGTGCCAGCAACCTGGACGCTAGCTCTGGAAACACCATATATTTT | CASNLDASSGNTIYF
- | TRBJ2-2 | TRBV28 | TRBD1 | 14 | TGTGCCACCCTTCCGGGACAGGCCACCGGGGAGCTGTTTTTT | CATLPGQATGELFF
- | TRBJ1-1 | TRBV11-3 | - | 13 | TGTGCCAGCAGCCAGGGACAGAACACTGAAGCTTTCTTT | CASSQGQNTEAFF
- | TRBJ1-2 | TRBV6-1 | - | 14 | TGTGCCAGCACCGCCCTTTCTGACAGCTATGGCTACACCTTC | CASTALSDSYGYTF
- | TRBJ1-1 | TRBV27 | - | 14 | TGTGCCACCCGCACGGGTGTTGGGAACACTGAAGCTTTCTTT | CATRTGVGNTEAFF
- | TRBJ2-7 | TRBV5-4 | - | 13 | TGTGCCGGTTCGAGGCGGGACGCCTACGAGCAGTACTTC | CAGSRRDAYEQYF
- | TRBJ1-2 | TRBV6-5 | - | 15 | TGTGCCAGCAGTTACACAGGGAGTTCTATAAATGGCTACACCTTC | CASSYTGSSINGYTF
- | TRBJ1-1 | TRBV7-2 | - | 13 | TGTGCCAGCAGCCCCCAGGGGATCACTGAAGCTTTCTTT | CASSPQGITEAFF
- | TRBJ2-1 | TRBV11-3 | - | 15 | TGTGCCAGCAGCTTACTAGCCCTTGGGAACAATGAGCAGTTCTTC | CASSLLALGNNEQFF
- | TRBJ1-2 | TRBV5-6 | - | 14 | TGTGCCAGCAGCTTGGCCAGGCCTAACTATGGCTACACCTTC | CASSLARPNYGYTF
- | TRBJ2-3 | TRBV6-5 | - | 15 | TGTGCCAGCAGTTACTCGGCCTCTCCTCCAGATACGCAGTATTTT | CASSYSASPPDTQYF
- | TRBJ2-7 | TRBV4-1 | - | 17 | TGCGCCAGCAGCCAGATCCCCTGGGGGTCTGTACCCTACGAGCAGTACTTC | CASSQIPWGSVPYEQYF
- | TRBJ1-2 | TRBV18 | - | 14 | TGTGCCAGCTCACCACCGGGGCAGGCGACGGGCTACACCTTC | CASSPPGQATGYTF
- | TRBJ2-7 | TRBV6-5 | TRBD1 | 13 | TGTGCCAGCTCGCAGGGGGCCCTGTACGAGCAGTACTTC | CASSQGALYEQYF
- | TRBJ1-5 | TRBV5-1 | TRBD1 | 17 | TGCGCCAGCAGCCCGGTACCGGGACAGGGGGCGGGTCAGCCCCAGCATTTT | CASSPVPGQGAGQPQHF
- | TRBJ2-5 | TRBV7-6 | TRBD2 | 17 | TGTGCCAGCAGCCTAACGAGAAGCGGGAGGGCCCAAGAGACCCAGTACTTC | CASSLTRSGRAQETQYF
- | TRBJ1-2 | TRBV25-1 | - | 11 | TGTGCCGCCTCGCCAGGGTACGGCTACACCTTC | CAASPGYGYTF
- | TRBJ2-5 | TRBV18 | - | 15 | TGTGCCAGCTCACCCCCCAGGGGCTACCAAGAGACCCAGTACTTC | CASSPPRGYQETQYF
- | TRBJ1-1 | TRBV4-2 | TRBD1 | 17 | TGTGCCAGCAGCCAAGGGACAGGGAGGGAAGAAGGCACTGAAGCTTTCTTT | CASSQGTGREEGTEAFF